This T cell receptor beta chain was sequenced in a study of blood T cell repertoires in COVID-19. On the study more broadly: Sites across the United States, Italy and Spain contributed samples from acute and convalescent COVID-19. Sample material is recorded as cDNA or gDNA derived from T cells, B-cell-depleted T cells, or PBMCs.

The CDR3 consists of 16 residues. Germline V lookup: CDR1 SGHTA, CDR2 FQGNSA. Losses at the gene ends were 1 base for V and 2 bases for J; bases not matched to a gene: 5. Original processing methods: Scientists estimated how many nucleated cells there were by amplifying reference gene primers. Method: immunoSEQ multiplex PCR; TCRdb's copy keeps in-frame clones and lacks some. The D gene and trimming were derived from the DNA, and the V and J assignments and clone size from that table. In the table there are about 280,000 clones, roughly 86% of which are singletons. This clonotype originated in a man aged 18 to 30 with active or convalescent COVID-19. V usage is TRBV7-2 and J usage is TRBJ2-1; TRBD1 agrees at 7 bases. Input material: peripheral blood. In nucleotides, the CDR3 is TGTGCCAGCAGCTTAGTAGAGGGGGCGACCTACAATGAGCAGTTCTTC. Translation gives CASSLVEGATYNEQFF.